Following are 12 T cell receptor beta chains from one sample sequenced in a study of identical twins. MiXCR, run by TCRdb on the 5' RACE reads, gives a single entry per CDR3 protein. Among hundreds of thousands of distinct CDR3 sequences listed, 5.5% to 7.5% were seen once. Sequencing used naive T cells sorted from blood. The receptors shown here come from a man between 18 and 29 years old in good health.

This clonotype was counted ten times or more. This chain connects TRBV4-2 to TRBJ2-7; no clear D gene. V dropped 1 base and J dropped 2 bases, with 6 bases sitting between them. This CDR3 comprises 13 residues. Looked up from germline, CDR1 is LGHNA and CDR2 is YNFKEQ. Written as DNA, the CDR3 is TGTGCCAGCAGCCAAGCCCCGGCCTACGAGCAGTACGTC. Residues: CASSQAPAYEQYV.

This clonotype came up a few times. The chain has TRBV6-5 and TRBJ2-7, with D perhaps TRBD2 (6 bases). The CDR3 totals 15 residues. Germline assignment: CDR1 MNHEY and CDR2 SVGAGI. V was shortened by 2 bases and J by 1 base, with 12 bases between the two germline ends. The CDR3 sequence: CASSYARGLSYEQYF. CDR3 sequence (DNA): TGTGCCAGCAGTTACGCAAGGGGACTTTCCTACGAGCAGTACTTC.

This clonotype was counted only a few times. The chain links TRBV4-2 to TRBJ2-3; TRBD2 aligns across 10 bases. Per the germline V gene, CDR1 is LGHNA and CDR2 is YNFKEQ. The CDR3 has 17 residues. V shed 5 bases and J 6 bases; nucleotides not matched to a gene: 14. CDR3 nucleotide sequence: TGTGCCAGCAGCGGAAACGCAGCTAGCGGGAGTCTCGATACGCAGTATTTT. Protein product: CASSGNAASGSLDTQYF.

The J gene is TRBJ2-7, the V gene TRBV6-1; TRBD2 matches 10 bases. Germline values: CDR1 MNHNS, CDR2 SASEGT. This CDR3 spans 15 amino acids. Trimming at V came to 6 bases and at J to 6 bases, leaving 11 bases not matched to a gene. The CDR3 region has the DNA TGTGCCAGCAGGAAAGCGGGAGGGCGCTTGGTCGAGCAGTACGTC. Amino acid sequence: CASRKAGGRLVEQYV.

This clonotype was found a few times. This chain links TRBV5-1 with TRBJ1-1; 10 nucleotides align to TRBD1. Germline CDR1 SGHRS, CDR2 YFSETQ. The CDR3 is 16 residues long. V gave up 4 bases and J gave up 1 base; unmatched junction bases: 7. The CDR3 here is CASSPGTGARNTEAFF. The CDR3 coding sequence is TGCGCCAGCAGCCCCGGGACAGGGGCTAGGAACACTGAAGCTTTCTTT.

In its sample, this clonotype was seen a few times. The CDR3 protein is CSAIGISYEQYF. The DNA of the CDR3 is TGCAGTGCTATCGGAATTTCATACGAGCAGTACTTC. The rearrangement joins TRBV20-1 to TRBJ2-7; D gene uncertain. V was trimmed by 4 bases and J by 4 bases, leaving 11 bases between them. From germline, CDR1 is DFQATT and CDR2 SNEGSKA (reference sequence). CDR3 length: 12 amino acids.

Concerning this clonotype: It is likely a read error, because the conserved phenylalanine at the end of the CDR3 is missing. This sequence joins TRBV12-3 or TRBV12-4 and TRBJ1-1; 7 bases agree with TRBD1. V shed 5 bases, J shed 3 bases, and the junction held 12 bases outside the gene matches. The length of the CDR3 is 16 residues. The chain's CDR3 is CASSPIKQGYYTEAFC. The CDR3 DNA reads TGTGCCAGCAGTCCCATCAAACAGGGGTACTACACTGAAGCTTTCTGT.

The J gene is TRBJ2-5, the V gene TRBV24-1; TRBD1 is a possible D gene (6 bases). V was clipped by 5 bases and J by 2 bases, with 14 bases between them. Germline CDR1 is KGHDR and CDR2 is SFDVKD. The CDR3 contains 15 residues. Here the CDR3 DNA reads TGTGCCACCAGTGTTCCAGGGGACCCGCAAGAGACCCAGTACTTC. Protein product: CATSVPGDPQETQYF.

This clonotype was recorded at least ten times. This chain links TRBV29-1 with TRBJ2-1; D is uncertain. Germline-derived CDR1 and CDR2 are SQVTM and ANQGSEA. This CDR3 spans 10 amino acids. V lost 4 bases and J lost 14, with 12 bases in between. The CDR3 loop reads CSVGSAAKFF. The CDR3 DNA reads TGCAGCGTTGGGTCAGCCGCAAAGTTCTTC.

This clonotype has more than one count but fewer than ten. This chain connects TRBV5-1 to TRBJ2-2; 10 bases align to TRBD2. V was pared by 4 bases and J by 0 bases, with 12 bases of the junction left unmatched. Germline CDR1 is SGHRS and CDR2 is YFSETQ. The CDR3 is 19 amino acids. The CDR3 coding sequence is TGCGCCAGCAGCCCGGGGTGGATTAGCGGGAGGCCGAACACCGGGGAGCTGTTTTTT. Encoded protein: CASSPGWISGRPNTGELFF.

The chain carries TRBV12-3 or TRBV12-4 and TRBJ2-7; D uncertain. Trimming shortened V by 3 bases and J by 1 base, and 4 bases separated the two germline ends. The CDR3 totals 12 residues. The CDR3 coding sequence is TGTGCCAGCAGTTTCAATTCCTACGAGCAGTACGTC. Its translation is CASSFNSYEQYV.

This clonotype appeared many times. V is TRBV9 and J is TRBJ2-7; 10 bases are shared with TRBD2. The CDR3 is 16 residues long. Per germline, CDR1 SGDLS and CDR2 YYNGEE. With 0 bases clipped from V and 0 bases from J, the junction kept 3 bases outside the gene matches. In DNA form, the CDR3 reads TGTGCCAGCAGCGTAGGATCTAGCGGGAGCTCCTACGAGCAGTACTTC. Translated, it gives CASSVGSSGSSYEQYF. The full variable domain, its missing parts supplied by reference TRBV9 and TRBJ2-7, is DSGVTQTPKHLITATGQRVTLRCSPRSGDLSVYWYQQSLDQGLQFLIQYYNGEERAKGNILERFSAQQFPDLHSELNLSSLELGDSALYFCASSVGSSGSSYEQYFGPGTRLTVT.